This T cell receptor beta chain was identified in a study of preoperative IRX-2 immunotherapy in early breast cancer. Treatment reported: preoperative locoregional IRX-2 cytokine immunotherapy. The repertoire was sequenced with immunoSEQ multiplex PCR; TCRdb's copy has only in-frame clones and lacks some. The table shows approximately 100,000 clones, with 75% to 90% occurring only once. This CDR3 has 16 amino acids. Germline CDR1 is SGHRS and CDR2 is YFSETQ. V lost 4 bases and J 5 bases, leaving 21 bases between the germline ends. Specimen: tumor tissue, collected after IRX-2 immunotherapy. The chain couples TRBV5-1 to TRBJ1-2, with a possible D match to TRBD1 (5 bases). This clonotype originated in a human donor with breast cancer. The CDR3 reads CASSLTLIQGGYGYTF. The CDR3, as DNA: TGCGCCAGCAGCCTAACTCTCATCCAGGGCGGATATGGCTACACCTTC.